This TCR beta chain was captured by sequencing in a study of blood T cell repertoires in COVID-19. Produced via immunoSEQ multiplex PCR; TCRdb's table is partial and in-frame only. The table shows about 200,000 clones, with about 85% occurring only once. V shed 0 bases and J 2 bases; nucleotides not matched to a gene: 8. The CDR3 is 18 amino acids. In germline, CDR1 is SGDLS, CDR2 YYNGEE. The sample holds a few counts of this clone. This chain joins TRBV9 and TRBJ2-5; 12 bases are a match to TRBD2. Source material: peripheral blood. This clonotype was sampled from an elderly woman with acute or convalescent COVID-19. CDR3 nucleotides: TGTGCCAGCAGCGTAGCTACCGTTACTAGCGGGGGGCAAGAGACCCAGTACTTC. It yields the protein CASSVATVTSGGQETQYF. Full variable domain (outside the CDR3, taken from reference TRBV9 and TRBJ2-5): DSGVTQTPKHLITATGQRVTLRCSPRSGDLSVYWYQQSLDQGLQFLIQYYNGEERAKGNILERFSAQQFPDLHSELNLSSLELGDSALYFCASSVATVTSGGQETQYFGPGTRLLVL.